Shown below are 30 T cell receptor beta chains from a single sample sequenced in a study of cytomegalovirus exposure and HLA in healthy donors. The table came from immunoSEQ multiplex PCR; TCRdb's copy has only in-frame clones and leaves some out. The sample holds some 140,000 clones, 65% to 90% seen once. Sample: PBMCs. These receptor sequences come from a man between 18 and 29 years old in good health and CMV-seropositive.

This clone was observed a handful of times. The chain has TRBV7-8 and TRBJ1-3; TRBD1 matches 7 bases. Unmatched junction bases numbered 2, after V lost 6 bases and J lost 0 bases. The CDR3 contains 14 residues. Germline V CDR1 and CDR2: SGHVS, FQNEAQ. In nucleotides, the CDR3 is TGTGCCAGCAGTAACAGGGGCTCTGGAAACACCATATATTTT. It codes for CASSNRGSGNTIYF. The full variable domain, with the rest looked up from reference TRBV7-8 and TRBJ1-3, is GAGVSQSPRYKVAKRGQDVALRCDPISGHVSLFWYQQALGQGPEFLTYFQNEAQLDKSGLPSDRFFAERPEGSVSTLKIQRTQQEDSAVYLCASSNRGSGNTIYFGEGSWLTVV.

J is TRBJ2-1 and V is TRBV19; possible D gene TRBD1, 6 bases. The CDR3 is 16 amino acids. The ends were cut back, 5 bases at V and 1 base at J, with 15 bases in the middle. In germline, CDR1 is LNHDA, CDR2 SQIVND (reference sequence). CDR3 sequence reads: CASSEGQTLSYNEQFF. In nucleotides, the CDR3 is TGTGCCAGTAGTGAGGGACAAACCTTGTCCTACAATGAGCAGTTCTTC.

This chain uses TRBV19 with TRBJ1-2; no definite D call. Trimming pared 1 base from V and 5 bases from J, leaving 8 bases between. This CDR3 has 13 residues. Germline assignment: CDR1 LNHDA and CDR2 SQIVND (reference sequence). CDR3 residues: CASSIGGAYGYTF. CDR3 in DNA: TGTGCCAGTAGTATAGGAGGAGCTTATGGCTACACCTTC. Filled out from reference TRBV19 and TRBJ1-2, the complete variable domain reads DGGITQSPKYLFRKEGQNVTLSCEQNLNHDAMYWYRQDPGQGLRLIYYSQIVNDFQKGDIAEGYSVSREKKESFPLTVTSAQKNPTAFYLCASSIGGAYGYTFGSGTRLTVV.

The V call is TRBV27, the J call TRBJ2-1; the D gene is possibly TRBD2 (6 bases). V lost 6 bases, J lost 5 bases, and 23 bases lay in between. From germline, CDR1 is MNHEY and CDR2 SMNVEV (reference sequence). This CDR3 has 17 amino acids. The DNA of the CDR3 is TGTGCCAGCAGCTCAGCTAAAATGGGGGGAGATGACAATGAGCAGTTCTTC. This gives the protein CASSSAKMGGDDNEQFF.

The V gene is TRBV5-5, the J gene TRBJ1-2; a possible D gene is TRBD1 (6 bases). Between the trimmed V and J ends, which lost 1 base and 4 bases, there was a span of 17 bases. The CDR3 sequence is 16 residues long. The germline V gene encodes CDR1 SGHKS and CDR2 YYEKEE (reference sequence). CDR3 residues: CASSLYSQGGSYGYTF. The CDR3 DNA reads TGTGCCAGCAGCTTGTACTCACAGGGCGGGAGCTATGGCTACACCTTC. Complete variable domain (other parts from reference TRBV5-5 and TRBJ1-2): DAGVTQSPTHLIKTRGQQVTLRCSPISGHKSVSWYQQVLGQGPQFIFQYYEKEERGRGNFPDRFSARQFPNYSSELNVNALLLGDSALYLCASSLYSQGGSYGYTFGSGTRLTVV.

About this clone itself: Relative to the germline gene, one junction end is altered; a read error may explain this. This chain joins TRBV5-3 and TRBJ1-1; D unresolved. TRBV5-3 has ORF status, its function being uncertain. The CDR3 has 13 amino acids. The CDR3 DNA follows: TGTGCCAGCAGCTTGCGGGGGAACACTGAAGCTTTCTTT. Translating it yields CASSLRGNTEAFF.

The chain is built from TRBV7-9 and TRBJ1-4; D ambiguous. This CDR3 has 12 amino acids. V was trimmed by 7 bases and J by 7 bases, leaving 10 bases between them. Germline V gene sequence: CDR1 SEHNR, CDR2 FQNEAQ (reference sequence). Written as DNA, the CDR3 is TGTGCCAGCACCCTGGCGGGTGAAAAACTGTTTTTT. Amino acid sequence: CASTLAGEKLFF.

The rearrangement links TRBV2 to TRBJ2-7; 10 bases agree with TRBD1. Germline V gives CDR1 SNHLY, CDR2 FYNNEI. CDR3 length: 14 amino acids. V gave up 6 bases and J gave up 5 bases; unmatched junction bases: 7. CDR3 sequence reads: CASRGLGQGDEQYF. For the CDR3, the DNA is TGTGCCAGCAGGGGGCTCGGACAGGGGGACGAGCAGTACTTC.

This clone turned up a few times. V usage is TRBV6-5 and J usage is TRBJ2-7; a possible D gene is TRBD2 (6 bases). V was shortened by 2 bases and J by 0 bases, with 11 bases between the two germline ends. Looked up from germline, CDR1 is MNHEY and CDR2 is SVGAGI. The CDR3 sequence is 15 residues long. In DNA form, the CDR3 reads TGTGCCAGCAGTTACGGCGGGACCAGCTCCTACGAGCAGTACTTC. Protein product: CASSYGGTSSYEQYF.

The rearrangement links TRBV27 to TRBJ2-1; D uncertain. Germline lookup yields CDR1 MNHEY and CDR2 SMNVEV (reference sequence). The length of the CDR3 is 14 residues. V was cut by 3 bases and J by 0 bases, with 6 bases left in between. The CDR3 DNA is TGTGCCAGCAGTTTCGACTCCTCCTACAATGAGCAGTTCTTC. Protein product: CASSFDSSYNEQFF.

In this sample, this clone turned up once. This chain uses TRBV6-6 with TRBJ2-1, with 10 bases aligning to TRBD1. V lost 9 bases, J lost 6 bases, and 8 bases stayed unmatched. CDR3 size: 14 residues. Germline V lookup: CDR1 MNHNY, CDR2 SVGAGI (reference sequence). The CDR3 spells CASRGTGDTNEQFF. CDR3 coding DNA: TGTGCCAGTAGGGGGACAGGGGACACCAATGAGCAGTTCTTC.

V and J are TRBV6-6 and TRBJ2-7; the match to TRBD1 covers 8 bases. CDR1 and CDR2 from the germline V gene are MNHNY and SVGAGI (reference sequence). There are 14 residues in the CDR3. V was clipped by 2 bases and J by 0 bases; unmatched bases: 0. The DNA for the CDR3 is TGTGCCAGCAGTTACACAGGGGGCTCCTACGAGCAGTACTTC. Its translation: CASSYTGGSYEQYF.

In this sample, this clone turned up once. This chain links TRBV6-4 with TRBJ1-2; 7 positions match TRBD1. V shed 0 bases and J 4 bases; nucleotides not matched to a gene: 5. This CDR3 contains 15 residues. Germline-derived CDR1 and CDR2 are MRHNA and SNTAGT. CDR3 amino acids: CASSDSAGGRYGYTF. As DNA, the CDR3 is TGTGCCAGCAGTGACTCGGCAGGGGGTCGCTATGGCTACACCTTC.

V gene TRBV4-1 combines with J gene TRBJ1-4, with D unclear. Germline V gene sequence: CDR1 MGHRA, CDR2 YSYEKL. The CDR3 totals 15 residues. Trimming took 0 bases from V and 6 from J, leaving 11 bases between them. Here the CDR3 DNA reads TGCGCCAGCAGCCAAGATAGAGGCCCCGATGAAAAACTGTTTTTT. Translated: CASSQDRGPDEKLFF.

V is TRBV7-2 and J is TRBJ2-1, with TRBD1 as a possible D gene (5 bases). CDR1 is SGHTA, CDR2 FQGNSA, per germline. CDR3 length: 13 amino acids. Trimming took 5 bases from V and 3 from J, leaving 8 bases between them. Here the CDR3 reads CASSPQGYNEQFF. As DNA, the CDR3 is TGTGCCAGCAGCCCTCAGGGCTACAATGAGCAGTTCTTC.

The chain links TRBV7-8 to TRBJ2-1, with D maybe TRBD1 (5 bases). The CDR3 sequence is 12 residues long. The germline gives CDR1 SGHVS, CDR2 FQNEAQ. V was trimmed by 4 bases and J by 5 bases, leaving 6 bases between them. CDR3 nucleotides: TGTGCCAGCAGCTCGACAGACAATGAGCAGTTCTTC. Amino acid sequence: CASSSTDNEQFF.

The genes are TRBV7-2 and TRBJ2-5; 7 nucleotides agree with TRBD1. CDR3 size: 16 residues. CDR1 and CDR2 from the germline V gene are SGHTA and FQGNSA. With 5 bases clipped from V and 1 base from J, the junction kept 10 bases outside the gene matches. This CDR3 is CASSPRQGAFQETQYF. The CDR3 region has the DNA TGTGCCAGCAGCCCCAGACAGGGCGCGTTCCAAGAGACCCAGTACTTC. The variable domain in full, completed from reference TRBV7-2 and TRBJ2-5, reads GAGVSQSPSNKVTEKGKDVELRCDPISGHTALYWYRQSLGQGLEFLIYFQGNSAPDKSGLPSDRFSAERTGGSVSTLTIQRTQQEDSAVYLCASSPRQGAFQETQYFGPGTRLLVL.

This clone was found once. The genes are TRBV10-3 and TRBJ2-1; D may be TRBD2 (5 bases). This CDR3 comprises 13 residues. Trimming cost V 5 bases and J 7 bases, with 12 bases left between them. In germline, CDR1 is ENHRY, CDR2 SYGVKD. This chain's CDR3 is CAISSWGENEQFF. The CDR3 DNA reads as TGTGCCATCAGTAGCTGGGGAGAAAATGAGCAGTTCTTC.

This chain uses TRBV5-5 with TRBJ1-1; D unresolved. CDR1 is SGHKS, CDR2 YYEKEE, per germline (reference sequence). With 3 bases removed from V and 0 bases from J, the gap between germline ends came to 15 bases. The CDR3 extends over 16 amino acids. The CDR3 sequence is CASSSQSQVMNTEAFF. For the CDR3, the DNA is TGTGCCAGCAGCTCCCAAAGCCAGGTAATGAACACTGAAGCTTTCTTT.

J is TRBJ2-5 and V is TRBV11-2; the match to TRBD2 covers 9 bases. The J segment lost 4 bases and the V segment lost 0 bases, leaving 12 bases of the junction unmatched. CDR1 is SGHAT, CDR2 FQNNGV, per germline. The CDR3 sequence is 18 residues long. The chain's CDR3 is CASSLDQWAGGEGETQYF. The CDR3 region has the DNA TGTGCCAGCAGCTTAGATCAATGGGCGGGAGGGGAAGGAGAGACCCAGTACTTC.

The genes are TRBV5-4 and TRBJ2-3; 14 bases are a match to TRBD2. This CDR3 spans 18 amino acids. The germline gives CDR1 SGHNT, CDR2 YYREEE (reference sequence). Trimming cost V 4 bases and J 3 bases; bases outside gene matches: 10. CDR3 protein: CASSRATSGRALTDTQYF. CDR3 coding DNA: TGTGCCAGCAGCCGGGCGACTAGCGGGAGGGCCTTGACAGATACGCAGTATTTT.

V is TRBV7-2 and J is TRBJ2-7, with 13 bases fitting TRBD2. The CDR3 totals 17 residues. The junction had 13 bases not matched to a gene; V was cut back by 5 bases and J by 6 bases. Germline V CDR1 and CDR2: SGHTA, FQGNSA. The CDR3 nucleotides are TGTGCCAGCAGCATTACTAGCGGGAGGGCCCGAGAGGGCGAGCAGTACTTC. Translating it yields CASSITSGRAREGEQYF. Based on the CDR3 plus reference TRBV7-2 and TRBJ2-7, the full variable domain is GAGVSQSPSNKVTEKGKDVELRCDPISGHTALYWYRQSLGQGLEFLIYFQGNSAPDKSGLPSDRFSAERTGGSVSTLTIQRTQQEDSAVYLCASSITSGRAREGEQYFGPGTRLTVT.

V usage is TRBV19 and J usage is TRBJ2-3, with a possible D match to TRBD2 (7 bases). Trimming removed 7 bases at V and 6 bases at J, with 20 bases between. Germline V gene data show CDR1 as LNHDA and CDR2 as SQIVND (reference sequence). The CDR3 is 15 residues long. Here the CDR3 DNA reads TGTGCCAGTAACCCGTCGGGGGGCACCCGGGATACGCAGTATTTT. Encoded protein: CASNPSGGTRDTQYF.

V is TRBV6-5 and J is TRBJ1-1; TRBD1 matches 9 bases. The CDR3 contains 15 residues. V was pared by 2 bases and J by 11 bases, with 12 bases of the junction left unmatched. The germline V gene has CDR1 MNHEY and CDR2 SVGAGI. The CDR3 loop is CASSYLTGGGLYAFF. The CDR3 DNA reads as TGTGCCAGCAGTTACCTGACAGGGGGAGGGTTGTATGCTTTCTTT.

The CDR3 sequence: CASSGGALAYEQYF. In DNA, the CDR3 is TGTGCCAGCAGCGGAGGGGCGCTCGCCTACGAGCAGTACTTC. The chain recombines TRBV21-1 with TRBJ2-7; the tabulated D call, TRBD2, remains unverified against the DNA. TRBV21-1 is described as a pseudogene. This CDR3 is built from 14 residues.

The genes are TRBV9 and TRBJ2-2; D may be TRBD1 (5 bases). The CDR3 length is 14 residues. Germline V CDR1 and CDR2: SGDLS, YYNGEE. V lost 5 bases, J lost 2 bases, and 10 bases lay in between. CDR3: CASRAWGNTGELFF. CDR3 nucleotides: TGTGCCAGCAGGGCTTGGGGCAACACCGGGGAGCTGTTTTTT.

This clone was observed once. The J gene is TRBJ2-1, the V gene TRBV6-1; D unresolved. V was trimmed by 5 bases and J by 12 bases, leaving 17 bases between them. This CDR3 has 13 residues. CDR1 and CDR2 from the germline V gene are MNHNS and SASEGT. CDR3 nucleotide sequence: TGTGCCAGCAGTTCTCTCGACACCCGTTGGCAGTTCTTC. This translates into CASSSLDTRWQFF.

V gene TRBV7-9 combines with J gene TRBJ2-5; a possible D gene is TRBD2 (5 bases). The CDR3 covers 11 residues. Trimming took off 1 base at V and 9 bases at J, with 6 bases between the two ends. Germline V gene lookup returns CDR1 SEHNR and CDR2 FQNEAQ (reference sequence). CDR3 sequence reads: CASSLEGAQYF. The CDR3 DNA reads TGTGCCAGCAGCTTAGAGGGAGCCCAGTACTTC.

V is TRBV19 and J is TRBJ1-2; TRBD1 matches 10 bases. Germline V gives CDR1 LNHDA, CDR2 SQIVND (reference sequence). J lost 3 bases, V lost 5 bases, and 6 bases had no gene match. This CDR3 has 15 amino acids. CDR3: CASSHTGTGDYGYTF. In DNA form, the CDR3 reads TGTGCCAGTAGTCATACCGGGACAGGGGACTATGGCTACACCTTC.

The rearrangement uses TRBV7-9 and TRBJ1-1, with no clear D. The CDR3 runs to 13 residues. The V and J ends lost 4 bases and 1 base respectively, with 7 bases between them. CDR1 and CDR2 from the germline V gene are SEHNR and FQNEAQ (reference sequence). As DNA, the CDR3 is TGTGCCAGCAGCTGGAGTGGGAACACTGAAGCTTTCTTT. This gives the protein CASSWSGNTEAFF.